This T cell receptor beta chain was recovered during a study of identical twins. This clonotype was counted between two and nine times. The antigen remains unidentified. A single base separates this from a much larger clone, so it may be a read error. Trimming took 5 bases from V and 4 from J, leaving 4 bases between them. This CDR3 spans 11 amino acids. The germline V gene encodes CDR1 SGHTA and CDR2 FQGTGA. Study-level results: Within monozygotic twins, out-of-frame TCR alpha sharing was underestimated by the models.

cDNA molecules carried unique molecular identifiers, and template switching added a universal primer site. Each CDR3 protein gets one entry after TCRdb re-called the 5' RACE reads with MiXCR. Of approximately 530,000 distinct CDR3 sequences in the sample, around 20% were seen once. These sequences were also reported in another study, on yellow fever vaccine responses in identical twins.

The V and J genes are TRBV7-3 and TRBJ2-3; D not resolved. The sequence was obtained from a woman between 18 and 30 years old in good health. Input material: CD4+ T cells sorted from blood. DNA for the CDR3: TGTGCCAGCAGCCACTCAGATACGCAGTATTTT. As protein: CASSHSDTQYF.